These 9 T cell receptor beta chains were all obtained from the same sample, sequenced in a study of EBV T-cell therapy then PD-1 blockade in nasopharyngeal carcinoma (dated by TCRdb to 2020 to 2023). What this sample's treatment or condition label stands for: AdE1-LMPpoly-expanded autologous EBV-specific T-cell therapy followed by anti-PD-1 nivolumab. These TCRs are of unknown antigen specificity. Library preparation was by the immunoSEQ multiplex PCR assay. The clones in this table, taken by TCRdb from immuneACCESS, are in-frame only. Not every clone is retained; where verified, under half of the shortfall comes from an unresolved V gene, and the cause of the rest is unknown. Across this sample there are about 22,000 clones, with roughly four fifths seen only once. Clones ranked in the top ten supply about 24% of the sample. The sequencing used CD8+ T cells from blood, collected at day -245 from a patient whose treatment included autologous EBV-specific T cells and nivolumab. Every receptor here comes from a man between 40 and 49 years old with nasopharyngeal carcinoma.

By sample share, this clone is medium-sized (0.01 to 0.1%). Other DNA variants within this sample encode the same CDR3. The chain combines TRBV4-3 with TRBJ2-7, with no clear D. CDR1 is LGHNA, CDR2 YSLEER, per germline. Between the trimmed V and J ends, which lost 0 bases and 3 bases, there was a span of 6 bases. This CDR3 region has 13 residues. CDR3 nucleotides: TGCGCCAGCAGCCAAGATTTGGGCTACGAGCAGTACTTC. Protein product: CASSQDLGYEQYF.

The gene calls are TRBV9 and TRBJ1-2, with D hard to call. Per the germline V gene, CDR1 is SGDLS and CDR2 is YYNGEE. This CDR3 has 11 residues. V shed 3 bases and J shed 6 bases, with 6 bases lying between them. In DNA, the CDR3 is TGTGCCAGCAGCGCCCGAAATGGCTACACCTTC. This encodes CASSARNGYTF.

This clone occurred once. The chain recombines TRBV7-3 with TRBJ2-3; 9 positions match TRBD1. This CDR3 has 15 residues. Germline values: CDR1 SGHTA, CDR2 FQGTGA. V gave up 4 bases and J gave up 0 bases; unmatched junction bases: 2. CDR3 DNA: TGTGCCAGCAGCTCGACAGGGGGTAGCACAGATACGCAGTATTTT. Amino acid sequence: CASSSTGGSTDTQYF.

This clone was counted a single time. This rearrangement joins TRBV5-1 to TRBJ2-7; 7 nucleotides agree with TRBD1. The germline V gene encodes CDR1 SGHRS and CDR2 YFSETQ. The CDR3 consists of 12 residues. V lost 5 bases, J lost 2 bases, and 1 base stayed unmatched. The CDR3: CASRGQTYEQYF. In DNA, the CDR3 is TGCGCCAGCAGGGGACAGACCTACGAGCAGTACTTC. Based on the CDR3 plus reference TRBV5-1 and TRBJ2-7, the full variable domain is KAGVTQTPRYLIKTRGQQVTLSCSPISGHRSVSWYQQTPGQGLQFLFEYFSETQRNKGNFPGRFSGRQFSNSRSEMNVSTLELGDSALYLCASRGQTYEQYFGPGTRLTVT.

The CDR3 region is CASSETRYEAFF. The CDR3 nucleotides read TGTGCCAGCAGTGAAACGCGGTATGAAGCTTTCTTT. The chain carries TRBV2 and TRBJ1-1; D ambiguous. This CDR3 region has 12 residues. The germline V gene encodes CDR1 SNHLY and CDR2 FYNNEI. Trimming cost V 2 bases and J 7 bases, with 8 bases left between them.

The genes are TRBV4-3 and TRBJ1-1, with D unresolved. The CDR3 covers 15 residues. In germline, CDR1 is LGHNA, CDR2 YSLEER. The V end lost 0 bases, the J end lost 3 bases, and 11 bases lay between the germline ends. The CDR3 spells CASSQDGMSDTEAFF. Here the CDR3 DNA reads TGCGCCAGCAGCCAAGACGGGATGTCGGACACTGAAGCTTTCTTT.

The V call is TRBV30, the J call TRBJ1-1; the D is unclear. The CDR3 totals 11 residues. Looked up from germline, CDR1 is GTSNPN and CDR2 is SVGIG (reference sequence). V was pared by 2 bases and J by 4 bases, with 5 bases between. The CDR3 sequence: CAWSRGTEAFF. Here the CDR3 DNA reads TGTGCCTGGAGTAGAGGCACTGAAGCTTTCTTT.

CDR3 bases: TGTGCCAGCAGCTTGGGGACAGGGCGGGCGAGGTACGAGCAGTACTTC. Its protein product is CASSLGTGRARYEQYF. The chain carries TRBV5-6 and TRBJ2-7; 8 bases align to TRBD1. Losses at the gene ends were 0 bases for V and 4 bases for J; bases not matched to a gene: 9. Germline lookup yields CDR1 SGHDT and CDR2 YYEEEE. This CDR3 comprises 16 residues. The full variable domain, with the rest looked up from reference TRBV5-6 and TRBJ2-7, is DAGVTQSPTHLIKTRGQQVTLRCSPKSGHDTVSWYQQALGQGPQFIFQYYEEEERQRGNFPDRFSGHQFPNYSSELNVNALLLGDSALYLCASSLGTGRARYEQYFGPGTRLTVT.

The V call is TRBV7-3, the J call TRBJ2-3, with D possibly matching TRBD1 (5 bases). The CDR3 consists of 16 residues. The V gene lost 3 bases and the J gene lost 1 base, with 14 bases spanning the gap. Germline assignment: CDR1 SGHTA and CDR2 FQGTGA. Here the CDR3 reads CASSFPTGRGTDTQYF. The CDR3 DNA sequence: TGTGCCAGCAGCTTTCCCACAGGTCGAGGCACAGATACGCAGTATTTT.